The 30 T cell receptor beta chains below were found in one sample sequenced in a study of blood T cell repertoires in COVID-19. Here immunoSEQ multiplex PCR was the method, and the copy in TCRdb shows in-frame clones only, minus some. The sample holds approximately 60,000 clones, around 84% seen once. What was sequenced was peripheral blood. The receptors here all came from a man aged 65 to 79 with active COVID-19.

This chain uses TRBV7-8 with TRBJ2-3; D not resolved. The ends were cut back, 3 bases at V and 6 bases at J, with 7 bases in the middle. The CDR3 length is 12 residues. CDR1 and CDR2 (germline): SGHVS, FQNEAQ. The CDR3 protein is CASSFWADTQYF. In DNA, the CDR3 is TGTGCCAGCAGCTTTTGGGCTGATACGCAGTATTTT.

By share, this clone counts as medium-sized. CDR3 amino acids: CASSQDHRGGGHYEQYF. In nucleotides, the CDR3 is TGCGCCAGCAGCCAAGATCATCGGGGAGGGGGTCACTACGAGCAGTACTTC. This chain uses TRBV4-3 with TRBJ2-7, with a possible D match to TRBD2 (7 bases). The ends were cut back, 0 bases at V and 3 bases at J, with 18 bases in the middle. Germline CDR1 reads LGHNA; CDR2 reads YSLEER. The CDR3 covers 17 residues.

V is TRBV5-1 and J is TRBJ2-5; 9 nucleotides match TRBD2. The germline CDR1 and CDR2 sequences are SGHRS and YFSETQ. The CDR3 contains 17 residues. The junction had 11 bases not matched to a gene; V was cut back by 0 bases and J by 5 bases. The CDR3 reads CASSLEGSGRIGETQYF. Here the CDR3 DNA reads TGCGCCAGCAGCTTGGAAGGTAGCGGGAGAATCGGGGAGACCCAGTACTTC.

This rearrangement joins TRBV27 to TRBJ1-5; perhaps TRBD1 as D (5 bases). The CDR3 is made up of 12 amino acids. Looked up from germline, CDR1 is MNHEY and CDR2 is SMNVEV (reference sequence). V was pared by 4 bases and J by 5 bases, with 6 bases between. As DNA, the CDR3 is TGTGCCAGCAGTTCCAGGGATCAGCCCCAGCATTTT. It specifies CASSSRDQPQHF.

This clone is judged medium-sized. The chain carries TRBV12-3 or TRBV12-4 and TRBJ1-5, with a weak D call TRBD1 (6 bases). Trimming removed 6 bases from V and 5 bases from J, with 11 bases in between. This CDR3 contains 13 residues. The CDR3 sequence is CASSMTGYQPQHF. As DNA, the CDR3 is TGTGCCAGCAGCATGACAGGTTATCAGCCCCAGCATTTT.

Details on this clone: The same CDR3 also results from other DNA sequences found in this sample. This chain joins TRBV7-2 and TRBJ2-7, with 8 bases identical to TRBD1. V lost 5 bases to trimming and J lost 6 bases; unmatched junction nucleotides: 6. Looked up from germline, CDR1 is SGHTA and CDR2 is FQGNSA. This CDR3 comprises 13 residues. The CDR3 DNA reads TGTGCCAGCAGCAGGACAGGGAATGGCGAGCAGTACTTC. The encoded protein is CASSRTGNGEQYF.

The V call is TRBV29-1, the J call TRBJ2-1; 8 nucleotides align to TRBD2. J was trimmed by 3 bases and V by 5 bases; bases with no gene match: 3. The CDR3 consists of 13 residues. In germline, CDR1 is SQVTM, CDR2 ANQGSEA. CDR3 sequence: CSVIAGNYNEQFF. The CDR3 nucleotides read TGCAGCGTTATAGCGGGAAACTACAATGAGCAGTTCTTC.

V gene TRBV9 combines with J gene TRBJ2-1; 11 nucleotides line up with TRBD2. V shed 2 bases, J shed 5 bases, and the junction held 6 bases outside the gene matches. Germline values: CDR1 SGDLS, CDR2 YYNGEE. This CDR3 is 16 amino acids long. CDR3 DNA sequence: TGTGCCAGCAGCGTTTTGGGACTAGCGGCAAACAATGAGCAGTTCTTC. Protein product: CASSVLGLAANNEQFF.

The gene calls are TRBV5-1 and TRBJ1-4; the D gene is possibly TRBD1 (6 bases). The V end lost 0 bases, the J end lost 13 bases, and 13 bases lay between the germline ends. The germline V gene encodes CDR1 SGHRS and CDR2 YFSETQ. The CDR3 totals 13 residues. The DNA of the CDR3 is TGCGCCAGCAGCTTGGCGGAGGGGGGGAGACTGTTTTTT. Amino acid sequence: CASSLAEGGRLFF.

This chain connects TRBV5-6 to TRBJ2-7, with 11 bases aligning to TRBD1. Per germline, CDR1 SGHDT and CDR2 YYEEEE. The length of the CDR3 is 15 residues. Trimming at V came to 3 bases and at J to 3 bases, leaving 5 bases not matched to a gene. DNA of the CDR3: TGTGCCAGCAGCTGGGAGGGGACAGGGGGCTACGAGCAGTACTTC. It is translated as CASSWEGTGGYEQYF.

This rearrangement joins TRBV2 to TRBJ1-5; D not resolved. This CDR3 has 13 residues. V dropped 4 bases and J dropped 1 base, with 5 bases sitting between them. The germline gives CDR1 SNHLY, CDR2 FYNNEI. The CDR3 DNA reads TGTGCCAGCAGTGTTCTAAGCAATCAGCCCCAGCATTTT. This gives the protein CASSVLSNQPQHF.

This chain uses TRBV5-4 with TRBJ2-6, with D hard to call. Germline CDR1 and CDR2: SGHNT and YYREEE (reference sequence). V lost 3 bases, J lost 0 bases, and 7 bases lay in between. The CDR3 contains 15 residues. CDR3: CASSWSYSGANVLTF. CDR3 coding DNA: TGTGCCAGCAGCTGGAGCTACTCTGGGGCCAACGTCCTGACTTTC.

The count of this clone is one. The chain combines TRBV19 with TRBJ1-1; maybe TRBD1 (5 bases). The ends were cut back, 9 bases at V and 0 bases at J, with 8 bases in the middle. The length of the CDR3 is 12 residues. Germline values: CDR1 LNHDA, CDR2 SQIVND (reference sequence). The CDR3 loop reads CARGALNTEAFF. The CDR3 bases are TGTGCCAGAGGGGCGCTGAACACTGAAGCTTTCTTT.

The CDR3 DNA follows: TGTGCCAGCAGCTTGTCTTGGACAGGGGGCAATGAGCAGTTCTTC. This translates into CASSLSWTGGNEQFF. V is TRBV5-5 and J is TRBJ2-1, with 10 bases aligning to TRBD1. The CDR3 contains 15 residues. CDR1 is SGHKS and CDR2 is YYEKEE in the germline V gene (reference sequence). The ends lost 1 base at V and 6 bases at J; junction bases unmatched: 4.

The V gene is TRBV6-2 or TRBV6-3, the J gene TRBJ2-3, with a weak D call TRBD1 (6 bases). The CDR3 length is 13 residues. The germline CDR1 and CDR2 sequences are MNHEY and SVGEGT. V was pared by 6 bases and J by 5 bases, with 12 bases between. CDR3 sequence: CASSLQGLDTQYF. The CDR3 nucleotides are TGTGCCAGCAGCTTACAGGGTTTAGATACGCAGTATTTT.

The chain combines TRBV7-3 with TRBJ2-5; 7 bases line up with TRBD1. This CDR3 comprises 15 residues. Germline CDR1 reads SGHTA; CDR2 reads FQGTGA. V shed 3 bases, J shed 3 bases, and the junction held 7 bases outside the gene matches. In nucleotides, the CDR3 is TGTGCCAGCAGCTTGATGGGACAGCCGAAAGAGACCCAGTACTTC. Translating gives CASSLMGQPKETQYF. Complete variable domain (other parts from reference TRBV7-3 and TRBJ2-5): GAGVSQTPSNKVTEKGKYVELRCDPISGHTALYWYRQSLGQGPEFLIYFQGTGAADDSGLPNDRFFAVRPEGSVSTLKIQRTERGDSAVYLCASSLMGQPKETQYFGPGTRLLVL.

The CDR3 DNA is TGCGCCAGCAGCGGGGGGTGGTCGGCGGCGGGCACTGAAGCTTTCTTT. Protein product: CASSGGWSAAGTEAFF. The chain employs TRBV5-1 and TRBJ1-1, with a tentative D call TRBD1 (5 bases). The V end lost 4 bases, the J end lost 4 bases, and 20 bases lay between the germline ends. The germline gives CDR1 SGHRS, CDR2 YFSETQ. The CDR3 covers 16 residues. Variable domain in full (rest from reference TRBV5-1 and TRBJ1-1): KAGVTQTPRYLIKTRGQQVTLSCSPISGHRSVSWYQQTPGQGLQFLFEYFSETQRNKGNFPGRFSGRQFSNSRSEMNVSTLELGDSALYLCASSGGWSAAGTEAFFGQGTRLTVV.

This rearrangement joins TRBV7-3 to TRBJ2-2; 10 bases fit TRBD1. The V segment lost 2 bases and the J segment 1 base; nucleotides outside the gene matches: 7. CDR1 SGHTA and CDR2 FQGTGA come from the germline V gene. This CDR3 has 18 amino acids. CDR3 sequence reads: CASSLDVRTGGNTGELFF. The CDR3 nucleotides read TGTGCCAGCAGCTTAGACGTCCGGACAGGGGGGAACACCGGGGAGCTGTTTTTT.

This clone was picked up a small number of times. The rearrangement joins TRBV24-1 to TRBJ2-1; D perhaps matches TRBD2 (5 bases). Germline CDR1 and CDR2: KGHDR and SFDVKD. The CDR3 length is 14 residues. Trimming left V 0 bases short and J 9 bases short, with 11 bases between. The CDR3 region has the DNA TGTGCCACCAGTGATTTGATGAGAGGGAGTGAGCAGTTCTTC. Translation: CATSDLMRGSEQFF.

The gene calls are TRBV4-2 and TRBJ1-4; weak D call: TRBD1 (6 bases). CDR1 is LGHNA and CDR2 is YNFKEQ in the germline V gene. This CDR3 spans 16 amino acids. V dropped 3 bases and J dropped 10 bases, with 21 bases sitting between them. This chain's CDR3 is CASSHGQVGEGGKLFF. The CDR3 nucleotides read TGTGCCAGCAGCCATGGGCAGGTCGGGGAAGGGGGAAAACTGTTTTTT.

This clone was counted a single time. DNA of the CDR3: TGCGCCAGCAGCCAAGATATCCAAAGGGGGCAGGGCTTATACTCTTACGAGCAGTACTTC. Protein: CASSQDIQRGQGLYSYEQYF. The chain carries TRBV4-1 and TRBJ2-7; 7 bases fit TRBD1. Germline CDR1 reads MGHRA; CDR2 reads YSYEKL. This CDR3 spans 20 amino acids. V lost 0 bases, J lost 4 bases, and 21 bases stayed unmatched.

V is TRBV6-2 or TRBV6-3 and J is TRBJ2-1, with 7 bases identical to TRBD2. CDR1 is MNHEY, CDR2 SVGEGT, per germline. The length of the CDR3 is 16 residues. With V trimmed by 3 bases and J by 4 bases, 9 bases remained unmatched. This CDR3 reads CASSYAGVGPYNEQFF. In DNA, the CDR3 is TGTGCCAGCAGTTATGCGGGAGTAGGCCCTTACAATGAGCAGTTCTTC.

The V call is TRBV24-1, the J call TRBJ2-2; perhaps TRBD2 as D (6 bases). CDR3 length equals 14 residues. V was shortened by 2 bases and J by 6 bases, with 9 bases between the two germline ends. Germline V CDR1 and CDR2: KGHDR, SFDVKD. The CDR3 region has the DNA TGTGCCACCAGTGATTCACTAGCTCCCGGGGAGCTGTTTTTT. Protein sequence: CATSDSLAPGELFF.

The chain carries TRBV19 and TRBJ2-5, with TRBD2 matching 8 bases. This CDR3 comprises 13 residues. The V segment lost 3 bases and the J segment 5 bases; nucleotides outside the gene matches: 2. Germline V gene lookup returns CDR1 LNHDA and CDR2 SQIVND (reference sequence). The CDR3 protein is CASSMTSVETQYF. The CDR3 nucleotides are TGTGCCAGTAGTATGACTAGCGTTGAGACCCAGTACTTC. The variable domain in full, completed from reference TRBV19 and TRBJ2-5, reads DGGITQSPKYLFRKEGQNVTLSCEQNLNHDAMYWYRQDPGQGLRLIYYSQIVNDFQKGDIAEGYSVSREKKESFPLTVTSAQKNPTAFYLCASSMTSVETQYFGPGTRLLVL.

The chain joins TRBV5-1 to TRBJ2-2, with D tentatively TRBD1 (5 bases). Trimming left V 2 bases short and J 5 bases short, with 7 bases between. CDR1 is SGHRS and CDR2 is YFSETQ in the germline V gene. This CDR3 comprises 13 residues. CDR3 sequence: CASSLQATGELFF. CDR3 sequence (DNA): TGCGCCAGCAGCTTACAGGCAACCGGGGAGCTGTTTTTT.

CDR3 in amino acids: CASSRREANTGELFF. CDR3 sequence (DNA): TGCGCCAGCAGTCGTCGGGAGGCGAACACCGGGGAGCTGTTTTTT. The chain employs TRBV5-1 and TRBJ2-2; 7 nucleotides agree with TRBD2. This CDR3 contains 15 residues. V shed 5 bases and J 0 bases; nucleotides not matched to a gene: 4. From germline, CDR1 is SGHRS and CDR2 YFSETQ.

The chain combines TRBV7-2 with TRBJ2-1; D possibly corresponds to TRBD1 (6 bases). V dropped 3 bases and J dropped 7 bases, with 13 bases sitting between them. Germline V CDR1 and CDR2: SGHTA, FQGNSA. The CDR3 is made up of 14 amino acids. The CDR3 DNA reads TGTGCCAGCAGCTTGGGCAGGGGAATAAATGAGCAGTTCTTC. It encodes CASSLGRGINEQFF.

The table lists this clone with a count of one. The chain carries TRBV30 and TRBJ2-3; weak D call: TRBD2 (5 bases). CDR1 GTSNPN and CDR2 SVGIG come from the germline V gene (reference sequence). The CDR3 is 15 residues long. Trimming shortened V by 0 bases and J by 4 bases, and 14 bases separated the two germline ends. The CDR3 bases are TGTGCCTGGAGTGTAATGGAGGCGGTCGCAGATACGCAGTATTTT. This gives the protein CAWSVMEAVADTQYF.

This rearrangement joins TRBV6-5 to TRBJ2-5, with 8 bases fitting TRBD1. Germline-derived CDR1 and CDR2 are MNHEY and SVGAGI. The V gene end was trimmed by 6 bases and the J gene end by 5 bases; junction bases not matched to a gene: 11. The CDR3 loop spans 15 amino acids. The DNA for the CDR3 is TGTGCCAGCAGCCTGACAGGGGAGTCGGTCGAGACCCAGTACTTC. Its protein product is CASSLTGESVETQYF.

This chain's CDR3 is CASSEGFLETKQFF. CDR3 coding DNA: TGTGCCAGCAGTGAAGGTTTTCTAGAGACTAAGCAGTTCTTC. This chain connects TRBV6-1 to TRBJ2-1, with D perhaps TRBD2 (5 bases). The germline CDR1 and CDR2 sequences are MNHNS and SASEGT. Trimming removed 1 base at V and 11 bases at J, with 15 bases between. The CDR3 loop spans 14 amino acids.